Below, 9 T cell receptor beta chains from the same sample are listed, as sequenced in a study of blood T cells in healthy people across ages. It was with a sample-barcoded 5' primer and a J-beta primer mix that a second PCR of about 6 to 12 cycles was run. TCRdb recomputed calls from the 5' RACE reads with MiXCR, one row per CDR3 protein. The table lists about 800,000 distinct CDR3 sequences, roughly 50% of them singletons, with over 20% in the top ten. Sequencing was done on a sample of blood. These receptors all come from a young man in good health.

The chain carries TRBV20-1 and TRBJ2-7; D possibly corresponds to TRBD2 (6 bases). Germline values: CDR1 DFQATT, CDR2 SNEGSKA (reference sequence). V lost 5 bases and J 2 bases, leaving 19 bases between the germline ends. The CDR3 sequence is 15 residues long. The CDR3 DNA is TGCAGTGCTCCCCCTAGGGACTTTGCTCCCTACGAGCAGTACTTC. The encoded protein is CSAPPRDFAPYEQYF.

The V gene is TRBV20-1, the J gene TRBJ1-2, with D tentatively TRBD1 (5 bases). Trimming removed 4 bases at V and 4 bases at J, with 13 bases between. Germline V gives CDR1 DFQATT, CDR2 SNEGSKA (reference sequence). The CDR3 length is 13 residues. CDR3 coding DNA: TGCAGTGCTAATGAGGGGCCGACCTATGGCTACACCTTC. As protein: CSANEGPTYGYTF.

In its sample, this clonotype was seen a few times. The chain uses TRBV30 and TRBJ2-1; D might be TRBD1 or TRBD2, each matching 5 bases. The CDR3 contains 14 residues. CDR1 and CDR2 (germline): GTSNPN, SVGIG (reference sequence). The V end lost 0 bases, the J end lost 1 base, and 7 bases lay between the germline ends. CDR3 bases: TGTGCCTGGAGTGTGGGGGTATCCTACAATGAGCAGTTCTTC. Its protein is CAWSVGVSYNEQFF.

The chain links TRBV28 to TRBJ1-4; unclear D gene. The CDR3 extends over 15 amino acids. V was clipped by 6 bases and J by 5 bases, with 16 bases between them. From germline, CDR1 is MDHEN and CDR2 SYDVKM. CDR3 coding DNA: TGTGCCAGCAGACGCTCCGGGTCCCTAAATGAAAAACTGTTTTTT. Its protein product is CASRRSGSLNEKLFF.

This chain uses TRBV29-1 with TRBJ2-5; 7 bases fit TRBD2. Looked up from germline, CDR1 is SQVTM and CDR2 is ANQGSEA. With V trimmed by 1 base and J by 1 base, 9 bases remained unmatched. This CDR3 is built from 16 residues. The CDR3: CSVEGGRVDSQETQYF. In DNA, the CDR3 is TGCAGCGTTGAAGGAGGGAGGGTGGACTCCCAAGAGACCCAGTACTTC.

The chain employs TRBV4-3 and TRBJ2-2; TRBD2 matches 9 bases. This CDR3 spans 16 amino acids. With 0 bases clipped from V and 9 bases from J, the junction kept 8 bases outside the gene matches. Per germline, CDR1 LGHNA and CDR2 YSLEER. CDR3 protein: CASSQDPSGIGRELFF. As DNA, the CDR3 is TGCGCCAGCAGCCAAGATCCTAGCGGGATAGGTAGGGAGCTGTTTTTT.

The rearrangement joins TRBV9 to TRBJ2-1, with D possibly being TRBD1 (6 bases). The DNA end is more similar to TRBJ2-7, so the J call may be wrong. Germline CDR1 reads SGDLS; CDR2 reads YYNGEE. This CDR3 has 14 amino acids. The CDR3, as DNA: TGTGCCAGCAGCGACAGGGCCAGTAACAATGAGCAGTACTTC. Amino acids: CASSDRASNNEQYF.

This clonotype was counted only a few times. The chain carries TRBV10-3 and TRBJ2-6; unclear D gene. The CDR3 extends over 17 amino acids. V was pared by 4 bases and J by 0 bases, with 13 bases between. Germline V gives CDR1 ENHRY, CDR2 SYGVKD. CDR3 sequence reads: CAISVDFVGSGANVLTF. CDR3 in DNA: TGTGCCATCAGTGTTGATTTCGTCGGCTCTGGGGCCAACGTCCTGACTTTC.

Only a few counts were recorded for this clonotype. V gene TRBV11-2 combines with J gene TRBJ2-5; D might be TRBD1 (5 bases). CDR3 size: 15 residues. V lost 1 base and J lost 5, with 14 bases in between. Germline V gene lookup returns CDR1 SGHAT and CDR2 FQNNGV. For the CDR3, the DNA is TGTGCCAGCAGCTTAGCGGCAGGGTATCTGGAGACCCAGTACTTC. It codes for CASSLAAGYLETQYF.